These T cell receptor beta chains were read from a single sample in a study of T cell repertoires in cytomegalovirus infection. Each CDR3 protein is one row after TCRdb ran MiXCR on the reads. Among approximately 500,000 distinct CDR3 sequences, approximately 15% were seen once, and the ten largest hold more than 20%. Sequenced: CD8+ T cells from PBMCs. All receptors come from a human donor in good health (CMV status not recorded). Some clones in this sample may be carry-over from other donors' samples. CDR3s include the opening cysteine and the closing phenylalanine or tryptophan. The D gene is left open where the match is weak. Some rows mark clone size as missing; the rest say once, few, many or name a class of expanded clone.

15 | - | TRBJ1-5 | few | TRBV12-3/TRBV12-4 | CASSLDQGPNQPQHF | TGTGCCAGCAGTTTGGACCAGGGGCCCAATCAGCCCCAGCATTTT
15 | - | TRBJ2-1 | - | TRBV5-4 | CASSRAWGTYNEQFF | TGTGCCAGCAGCCGGGCTTGGGGGACCTACAATGAGCAGTTCTTC
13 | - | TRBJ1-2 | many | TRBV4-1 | CASSQGQQHGYTF | TGCGCCAGCAGCCAAGGACAGCAGCATGGCTACACCTTC
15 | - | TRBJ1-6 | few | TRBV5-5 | CASSLGEVVNSPLHF | TGTGCCAGCAGCTTGGGAGAGGTGGTCAATTCACCCCTCCACTTT
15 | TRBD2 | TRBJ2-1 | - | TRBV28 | CASSFGTSGTDEQFF | TGTGCCAGCAGTTTCGGGACTAGCGGGACAGATGAGCAGTTCTTC
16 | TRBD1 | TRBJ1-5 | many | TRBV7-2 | CASSLMTGGFNQPQHF | TGTGCCAGCAGCTTAATGACAGGGGGTTTCAATCAGCCCCAGCATTTT
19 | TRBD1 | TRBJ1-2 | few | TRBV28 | CASSRQGANWGWREYGYTF | TGTGCCAGCAGCAGACAGGGGGCGAATTGGGGCTGGAGGGAATATGGCTACACCTTC
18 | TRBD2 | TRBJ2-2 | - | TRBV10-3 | CAISESRLAVRSTGELFF | TGTGCCATCAGTGAGTCGAGGCTAGCGGTTCGTAGCACCGGGGAGCTGTTTTTT
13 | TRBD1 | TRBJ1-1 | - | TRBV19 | CASSTWDRGEAFF | TGTGCCAGTAGTACCTGGGACAGGGGAGAAGCTTTCTTT
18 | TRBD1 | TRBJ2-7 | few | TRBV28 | CASSTPEPGQGARHEQYF | TGTGCCAGCAGTACCCCGGAACCGGGACAGGGAGCCCGCCACGAGCAGTACTTC
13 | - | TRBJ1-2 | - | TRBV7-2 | CASHGGEFAGYTF | TGTGCCAGCCACGGGGGGGAGTTCGCTGGCTACACCTTC
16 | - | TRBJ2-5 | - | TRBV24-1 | CATSDTPGTRGETQYF | TGTGCCACCAGTGATACCCCCGGGACACGGGGGGAAACCCAGTACTTC
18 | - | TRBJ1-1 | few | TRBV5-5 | CASSPLWQSSPGNTEAFF | TGTGCCAGCAGCCCGCTCTGGCAGTCCTCCCCCGGGAACACTGAAGCTTTCTTT